The 19 T cell receptor beta chains reported below all come from one sample, sequenced in a study of vaccination and CD4 T cells after COVID-19. These receptors lack a known antigen. The assay that was used to sequence DNA from cultured CD4+ T cells was the Oncomine TCR Beta short-read assay. TCRdb reanalysed the PCR reads using MiXCR and keeps one entry per CDR3 protein. The table lists some 16,000 distinct CDR3 sequences, around 78% of them singletons. Noted treatment: roughly ten-day PBMC culture with coronavirus spike peptide pools or control peptides (ViraFEST assay). Sequencing was carried out using CD4+ T cells from blood, cultured in vitro. The receptors were sampled from a human donor who had recovered from COVID-19.

The chain carries TRBV7-6 and TRBJ2-5; D remains ambiguous. V shed 5 bases and J shed 10 bases, with 26 bases lying between them. CDR3 length: 16 amino acids. Per the germline V gene, CDR1 is SGHVS and CDR2 is FNYEAQ. The chain's CDR3 is CASSGWPNPLQMDQYF. CDR3 in DNA: TGTGCCAGCAGCGGGTGGCCGAACCCCCTCCAAATGGACCAGTACTTC. The whole variable domain, filled in from reference TRBV7-6 and TRBJ2-5, reads GAGVSQSPRYKVTKRGQDVALRCDPISGHVSLYWYRQALGQGPEFLTYFNYEAQQDKSGLPNDRFSAERPEGSISTLTIQRTEQRDSAMYRCASSGWPNPLQMDQYFGPGTRLLVL.

V is TRBV28 and J is TRBJ1-6; D is uncertain. CDR1 is MDHEN and CDR2 is SYDVKM in the germline V gene. Trimming stripped 7 bases from V and 7 bases from J, with 17 bases between. There are 15 residues in the CDR3. CDR3 region: CASTSQSLSNSPLHF. The CDR3 nucleotides are TGTGCCAGCACCTCACAGTCCTTGTCCAATTCACCCCTCCACTTT.

The gene calls are TRBV28 and TRBJ2-3; 11 bases are a match to TRBD2. J gave up 7 bases and V 6 bases, and 9 bases lay outside the gene matches. Germline CDR1 is MDHEN and CDR2 is SYDVKM. The CDR3 length is 15 residues. DNA for the CDR3: TGTGCCAGCAGCTCCCCGCTAGCGGGAGGATATACGCAGTATTTT. Protein sequence: CASSSPLAGGYTQYF.

The rearrangement uses TRBV11-3 and TRBJ2-1; 7 bases fit TRBD2. The J segment lost 5 bases and the V segment lost 0 bases, leaving 7 bases of the junction unmatched. Germline CDR1 SGHNT, CDR2 YENEEA. The CDR3 runs to 16 residues. The CDR3 reads CASSLEAGRTNNEQFF. CDR3 coding DNA: TGTGCCAGCAGCTTAGAAGCGGGGAGAACTAACAATGAGCAGTTCTTC.

V usage is TRBV20-1 and J usage is TRBJ1-1; 10 bases fit TRBD1. This CDR3 is built from 16 residues. The V segment lost 5 bases and the J segment 1 base; nucleotides outside the gene matches: 10. Looked up from germline, CDR1 is DFQATT and CDR2 is SNEGSKA (reference sequence). The DNA of the CDR3 is TGCAGTGCTCTATCCGGGACAGGGGTTTCGAACACTGAAGCTTTCTTT. This codes for CSALSGTGVSNTEAFF.

This clonotype was detected once. The V and J genes are TRBV20-1 and TRBJ2-2; 8 bases are shared with TRBD2. This CDR3 spans 15 amino acids. V was clipped by 1 base and J by 4 bases; unmatched bases: 5. Germline-derived CDR1 and CDR2 are DFQATT and SNEGSKA (reference sequence). CDR3 in DNA: TGCAGTGCTAGAGTGGACGGGAGGGCCACCGGGGAGCTGTTTTTT. Amino acids: CSARVDGRATGELFF.

This chain connects TRBV15 to TRBJ1-1, with D unresolved. This CDR3 is built from 12 residues. Germline-derived CDR1 and CDR2 are LNHNV and YYDKDF (reference sequence). V shed 5 bases and J shed 1 base, with 5 bases lying between them. CDR3 loop: CATSPQNTEAFF. The CDR3 nucleotides read TGTGCCACCAGCCCTCAGAACACTGAAGCTTTCTTT.

V is TRBV21-1 and J is TRBJ2-1; the listed D gene, TRBD1, was not tested against the DNA. TRBV21-1 is recorded as a pseudogene. This CDR3 is built from 16 residues. The CDR3 reads CASSKVGGSSYNEQFF. The CDR3 DNA reads TGTGCCAGCAGCAAAGTGGGCGGGAGCTCCTACAATGAGCAGTTCTTC.

Of note for this clonotype: At one end, the junction sequence differs from germline, possibly due to a read error. The CDR3 DNA follows: TGCGGTGCGGTCACTAGCGGGGCTACCTACGAGCAGTACTTC. The encoded protein is CGAVTSGATYEQYF. This chain connects TRBV20-1 to TRBJ2-7, with TRBD2 matching over 10 bases. The CDR3 consists of 14 residues. Germline CDR1 is DFQATT and CDR2 is SNEGSKA (reference sequence).

The V gene is TRBV27, the J gene TRBJ1-5, with D perhaps matching TRBD1 (5 bases). CDR3 length: 14 amino acids. Germline lookup yields CDR1 MNHEY and CDR2 SMNVEV (reference sequence). Trimming took off 6 bases at V and 6 bases at J, with 15 bases between the two ends. As DNA, the CDR3 is TGTGCCAGCAGGCAGGTAGGGGCCGGTCAGCCCCAGCATTTT. Translating it yields CASRQVGAGQPQHF.

The chain uses TRBV15 and TRBJ2-1, with 7 positions matching TRBD1. From germline, CDR1 is LNHNV and CDR2 YYDKDF (reference sequence). With 5 bases clipped from V and 2 bases from J, the junction kept 9 bases outside the gene matches. This CDR3 spans 16 amino acids. This CDR3 is CATSRDRQGPYNEQFF. The CDR3 region has the DNA TGTGCCACCAGCCGGGATAGACAGGGCCCCTACAATGAGCAGTTCTTC.

The gene calls are TRBV6-1 and TRBJ1-2; unclear D gene. With 6 bases removed from V and 4 bases from J, the gap between germline ends came to 15 bases. Germline values: CDR1 MNHNS, CDR2 SASEGT. The CDR3 extends over 14 amino acids. The CDR3 spells CASSRDVDAYGYTF. The DNA of the CDR3 is TGTGCCAGCAGCCGAGACGTGGACGCCTATGGCTACACCTTC.

J is TRBJ1-5 and V is TRBV6-5; TRBD1 might be the D (5 bases). The length of the CDR3 is 15 residues. V was clipped by 2 bases and J by 0 bases, with 8 bases between them. CDR1 and CDR2 (germline): MNHEY, SVGAGI. CDR3: CASSYATDSNQPQHF. CDR3 DNA: TGTGCCAGCAGTTACGCGACAGATAGCAATCAGCCCCAGCATTTT.

This clonotype turned up a few times. The J gene is TRBJ1-5, the V gene TRBV6-5; TRBD1 matches at 7 bases. The V segment lost 2 bases and the J segment 4 bases; nucleotides outside the gene matches: 8. Germline CDR1 MNHEY, CDR2 SVGAGI. The CDR3 totals 16 residues. This CDR3 reads CASSYPTGIRNQPQHF. CDR3 nucleotide sequence: TGTGCCAGCAGTTACCCGACAGGGATCAGAAATCAGCCCCAGCATTTT.

CDR3 sequence (DNA): TGTGCCAGCAGCCCACAGACTAGGAGGAGGGTAGATGAGCAGTTCTTC. Protein product: CASSPQTRRRVDEQFF. The rearrangement uses TRBV9 and TRBJ2-1; a weak D match, TRBD2 (6 bases). V was clipped by 4 bases and J by 8 bases, with 22 bases between them. The CDR3 totals 16 residues. From germline, CDR1 is SGDLS and CDR2 YYNGEE.

V and J are TRBV6-1 and TRBJ2-1; D is perhaps TRBD2 (5 bases). TRBJ2-7 matches the DNA end more closely, so the J call is doubtful. The CDR3 loop spans 13 amino acids. Germline V gene sequence: CDR1 MNHNS, CDR2 SASEGT. CDR3 sequence reads: CTTTLTGSYEQYF. In DNA form, the CDR3 reads TGTACCACCACTTTGACGGGGAGCTACGAGCAGTACTTC.

The CDR3 DNA reads TGTGCCAGCAGTTATTGGACAGGGGGCGTAGGCTATGGCTACACCTTC. Protein product: CASSYWTGGVGYGYTF. The chain joins TRBV6-5 to TRBJ1-2; 11 nucleotides agree with TRBD1. The CDR3 is 16 amino acids. Trimming took 3 bases from V and 4 from J; bases not matched to a gene: 7. Germline CDR1 MNHEY, CDR2 SVGAGI.

This clonotype was counted between two and nine times. The gene calls are TRBV6-1 and TRBJ2-7, with 8 bases aligning to TRBD1. This CDR3 is 13 amino acids long. Germline V gene sequence: CDR1 MNHNS, CDR2 SASEGT. V shed 4 bases and J 6 bases; nucleotides not matched to a gene: 5. The CDR3 DNA reads as TGTGCCAGCAGTGGGCAGGGGGCGACCGAGCAGTACTTC. This gives the protein CASSGQGATEQYF.

V is TRBV7-9 and J is TRBJ1-5, with D perhaps TRBD1 (6 bases). The CDR3 runs to 11 residues. V lost 11 bases and J 5 bases, leaving 10 bases between the germline ends. CDR1 SEHNR and CDR2 FQNEAQ come from the germline V gene (reference sequence). CDR3 sequence (DNA): TGTGCCGCGGGGGGCGATCAGCCCCAGCATTTT. Its protein product is CAAGGDQPQHF.